This T cell receptor beta chain was recorded in a study of blood T cell repertoires in COVID-19. Study context: There were acute and convalescent COVID-19 samples, and they came from the United States, Italy and Spain. PBMCs, B-cell-depleted T cells, or T cells were the source of the cDNA or gDNA that made up the material.

Under the authors' procedure: For nucleated cells, counts were estimated from reference gene primer amplification. Sequencing was performed with immunoSEQ multiplex PCR; in TCRdb, only in-frame clones are kept and a portion is missing. The V and J calls and clone size come from that table; D and trimming were worked out from the DNA. The table records fewer than 300,000 clones, about 90% of them present only once. The sequence was collected from a person between 18 and 35 years old with COVID-19, enrolled during active disease. The sequenced material came from peripheral blood.

The CDR3 DNA reads TGTGCCAGCGGGAGACTAGCGGGAGGGCCCTCGGGAAATGAGCAGTTCTTC. The encoded protein is CASGRLAGGPSGNEQFF. The V and J genes are TRBV27 and TRBJ2-1, with 14 nucleotides matching TRBD2. This CDR3 has 17 residues. Trimming removed 8 bases from V and 7 bases from J; junction bases left unmatched: 13. The V gene's germline CDR1 is MNHEY and CDR2 SMNVEV (reference sequence).